This TCR beta chain was obtained from a study of shared clonotypes between healthy human individuals (dated by TCRdb to about 2020). Study-wide context: Three men and a couple of women, aged 18 to 49 years, made up the cohort. Blood TCR repertoires of five healthy adults were deeply sequenced to estimate repertoire size and the extent of clonotype sharing between individuals. Leukapheresis yielded between about 0.9 and 10 billion PBMCs per donor. Libraries were prepared and TCR repertoires were sequenced by different laboratories using diverse techniques, in order to increase sequencing depth and limit assay-specific biases. Findings and caveats that apply to the study as a whole: The genetic and exposure-history diversity represented was limited by the small number of donors. Pairwise subsampling led to the expectation that sequencing depth would affect the degree of clonotype sharing among donors. Only blood was sampled, and tissue TCR repertoires likely differ from those in blood.

Using the deep immunoSEQ assay, TCR CDR3 regions were amplified from genomic DNA by multiplex PCR. Genomic DNA extracted from each cell subset was distributed evenly over all wells of several immunoSEQ 96-well plates, and each plate served as one replicate. For unsorted PBMC, around 310 ng of genomic DNA, equivalent to around 30,000 T cell genomes, went into each replicate PCR. Ten immunoSEQ deep assay plates were used to sequence the unsorted PBMC genomic DNA. The purified libraries were quantified using a Qubit 3.0 fluorometer, sized with a Bioanalyzer 2100, and then quantified again using the KAPA Library Quantification kit. Every immunoSEQ 96-well plate was sequenced on a separate single-read 150-cycle Illumina NextSeq 550 flow cell. Turning to the authors' computational methods: Because only junctional sequences without quality scores were contained in the immunoSEQ output, filtering matching that applied to full-length reads could not be performed. Sequences were annotated with PyIR, a Python wrapper for IgBLAST v1.9, and V/J genes and CDR3 were assigned using IMGT germline references. Reads were removed for weak V/J assignments (E-value above 1e-6), missing CDR3, stop codons, out-of-frame junctions, or ambiguous translated residues. V3J clonotypes were defined as sequences sharing an identical inferred V gene, J gene, and CDR3 amino acid sequence. The percentage overlap between two repertoires was calculated by dividing the number of shared unique clonotypes by the size of the smaller repertoire. Richness of each repertoire was evaluated using RTK rarefaction, the Chao1 estimator, and Recon v2.1 estimates of unobserved clonotypes. TCRdb mirrors the immuneACCESS table, restricted to in-frame sequences. Some clones are absent from its copies; in checked studies, under half trace to an unresolved V gene, and the reason for the others is unknown. The D gene and trimming were derived from the DNA, and the V and J assignments and clone size from that table. The sample yields 470,000 or so clones; around 80% were counted once. The ten largest clones add up to about 12% of the sample.

Concerning this clone: Its antigen remains unidentified. No much larger clone is present one base from it, and per-base qualities are unavailable.

The donors were healthy, HIV-negative adults who had no recently reported acute infections or vaccinations. Every donor was a Caucasian adult residing in Nashville, Tennessee, USA. For unsorted samples, approximately 84 million PBMCs were counted, and genomic DNA was extracted using the QIAamp DNA Blood Mini kit. After blood collection by leukapheresis, PBMCs were isolated using Ficoll-Histopaque density gradient centrifugation and then cryopreserved in the vapor phase of liquid nitrogen. The junction shows trimming of 2 bases on V and 0 bases on J, and the gene matches do not reach 6 bases of it. Counted from cysteine to phenylalanine, this CDR3 has 16 amino acids. The DNA shown is the 48-base CDR3, in frame from base 1. For CDR1 and CDR2, the germline V gene lists MDHEN and SYDVKM.

Recombination linked TRBV28 to TRBJ2-5; 7 of the junction bases match TRBD2. This clonotype was sampled from a woman between 35 and 50 years old in good health. Some clones in this sample may be carry-over from other donors' samples. The sample taken for sequencing was PBMCs. The CDR3 protein is CASSLRGLPYQETQYF. At the DNA level, the sequence is TGTGCCAGCAGTTTACGGGGACTACCGTACCAAGAGACCCAGTACTTC.